These 14 T cell receptor beta chains came from one sample sequenced in a study of T cells in Graves' hyperthyroidism and ophthalmopathy (dated by TCRdb to about 2019). Receptor libraries were prepared by multiplex PCR. Sequencing was carried out with an Illumina HiSeq 2000. The TCR beta CDR3 regions were amplified from the RNA transcripts. The TCR CDR3 was subjected to a first round of RT-PCR using the HTBI primer set and the Qiagen OneStep RT-PCR kit. TCRdb trimmed public reads at Q25 via fastp, called clones via MiXCR and kept in-frame beta chains. Records with the same CDR3 protein are collapsed into one entry carrying the most frequent genes and DNA. The sample table contains some 690,000 distinct CDR3 sequences; only one count was recorded for approximately 15% of them. The ten biggest clones cover around 16% of the sample. Sample: blood. Source of these receptors: a man in his fifties with Graves' hyperthyroidism.

This clonotype was counted only a few times. V usage is TRBV10-3 and J usage is TRBJ2-7; no reliable D call. This CDR3 has 12 residues. V dropped 2 bases and J dropped 4 bases, with 6 bases sitting between them. Germline CDR1 is ENHRY and CDR2 is SYGVKD. The CDR3 spells CAISENGYEQYF. The CDR3 coding sequence is TGTGCCATCAGTGAGAATGGATACGAGCAGTACTTC.

This clonotype has ten or more counts. The V call is TRBV6-2 or TRBV6-3, the J call TRBJ2-7; 10 bases agree with TRBD1. After removal of 2 bases from V and 4 bases from J, the junction contained 2 bases not matched to a gene. Germline CDR1 MNHEY, CDR2 SVGEGT. The CDR3 has 14 amino acids. The CDR3 protein is CASSYRDRGYEQYF. The CDR3 coding sequence is TGTGCCAGCAGTTACCGGGACAGGGGATACGAGCAGTACTTC.

This clonotype was seen repeatedly, ten times or more. The chain uses TRBV7-9 and TRBJ2-5; 12 bases agree with TRBD2. This CDR3 region has 17 residues. The J segment lost 2 bases and the V segment lost 3 bases, leaving 7 bases of the junction unmatched. Germline CDR1 SEHNR, CDR2 FQNEAQ (reference sequence). CDR3 region: CASSLLRTSGTQETQYF. The DNA of the CDR3 is TGTGCCAGCAGCTTGCTAAGGACTAGCGGGACTCAAGAGACCCAGTACTTC.

This clonotype was counted at least ten times. The V call is TRBV7-3, the J call TRBJ2-1; 7 nucleotides align to TRBD1. The CDR3 is 13 residues long. Germline loops: CDR1 SGHTA, CDR2 FQGTGA. Trimming took 3 bases from V and 6 from J; bases not matched to a gene: 2. CDR3 DNA sequence: TGTGCCAGCAGCTTTGACAGGGCCAATGAGCAGTTCTTC. Translation: CASSFDRANEQFF.

The chain recombines TRBV9 with TRBJ1-1, with D unresolved. Trimming shortened V by 0 bases and J by 4 bases, and 10 bases separated the two germline ends. The CDR3 has 14 residues. CDR1 SGDLS and CDR2 YYNGEE come from the germline V gene. CDR3 nucleotide sequence: TGTGCCAGCAGCGTAGGAGGTGACACCACTGAAGCTTTCTTT. Translated, it gives CASSVGGDTTEAFF.

The sample holds many counts of this clonotype. The chain recombines TRBV27 with TRBJ2-2, with 12 bases fitting TRBD1. Germline CDR1 is MNHEY and CDR2 is SMNVEV (reference sequence). Trimming took 5 bases from V and 7 from J; bases not matched to a gene: 5. This CDR3 comprises 15 residues. The CDR3 bases are TGTGCCAGCAGTGTAGGGACAGGGGGCTTCGGGGAGCTGTTTTTT. Residues: CASSVGTGGFGELFF.

Of note for this clonotype: A much bigger clone sits one base away, suggesting this may be a read error. This chain joins TRBV2 and TRBJ2-2; TRBD2 might be the D (6 bases). CDR3 length: 16 amino acids. The germline V gene encodes CDR1 SNHLY and CDR2 FYNNEI. V gave up 5 bases and J gave up 3 bases, with 16 bases separating them. CDR3 in amino acids: CASSWDQEGDTGELFF. In DNA form, the CDR3 reads TGTGCCAGCAGTTGGGACCAGGAGGGCGACACCGGGGAGCTGTTTTTT.

V gene TRBV20-1 combines with J gene TRBJ2-1, with 12 nucleotides matching TRBD2. CDR3 length: 17 amino acids. Trimming cost V 3 bases and J 4 bases; bases outside gene matches: 10. CDR1 is DFQATT and CDR2 is SNEGSKA in the germline V gene (reference sequence). CDR3 DNA sequence: TGCAGTGCTAGGGGCATAACTAGCGGGAGGACATACAATGAGCAGTTCTTC. Protein sequence: CSARGITSGRTYNEQFF.

Only a few counts were recorded for this clonotype. The V gene is TRBV10-3, the J gene TRBJ1-5; 9 bases are shared with TRBD1. V was pared by 6 bases and J by 3 bases, with 3 bases of the junction left unmatched. Germline CDR1 ENHRY, CDR2 SYGVKD. This CDR3 contains 14 residues. The CDR3 sequence: CAISRQGDNQPQHF. The CDR3 coding sequence is TGTGCCATCAGCCGACAGGGGGACAATCAGCCCCAGCATTTT.

Notes on this clonotype: One end of the junction is discordant with germline, which a read error may explain. The chain carries TRBV6-1 and TRBJ1-4; D is possibly TRBD1 (5 bases). This CDR3 is built from 14 residues. From germline, CDR1 is MNHNS and CDR2 SASEGT. The CDR3 nucleotides read TGTGCCATCAGTGAACGGGGCTTTAATGAAAAACTGTTTTTT. Translated: CAISERGFNEKLFF.

The rearrangement joins TRBV28 to TRBJ1-1; tentative D call: TRBD1 (5 bases). Between the trimmed V and J ends, which lost 7 bases and 2 bases, there was a span of 11 bases. This CDR3 has 13 amino acids. Germline V CDR1 and CDR2: MDHEN, SYDVKM. CDR3 DNA sequence: TGTGCCAGCAATAGGGGAGAAAACACTGAAGCTTTCTTT. This translates into CASNRGENTEAFF.

This clonotype has ten or more counts. V gene TRBV5-1 combines with J gene TRBJ2-2; D gene unclear. In germline, CDR1 is SGHRS, CDR2 YFSETQ. This CDR3 comprises 13 residues. The V end was cut by 1 base, the J end by 3 bases, with 4 bases between. The chain's CDR3 is CASSLQDTGELFF. CDR3 nucleotide sequence: TGCGCCAGCAGCTTGCAGGACACCGGGGAGCTGTTTTTT.

The gene calls are TRBV20-1 and TRBJ2-1; D gene uncertain. CDR1 and CDR2 (germline): DFQATT, SNEGSKA (reference sequence). This CDR3 contains 14 residues. V was clipped by 3 bases and J by 7 bases, with 16 bases between them. The chain's CDR3 is CSASVVGLTNEQFF. DNA for the CDR3: TGCAGTGCTAGTGTTGTCGGTTTGACAAATGAGCAGTTCTTC.

V is TRBV5-1 and J is TRBJ2-7; the D gene could be TRBD1 or TRBD2 (5 bases each). CDR3 length equals 15 residues. V was trimmed by 3 bases and J by 2 bases, leaving 15 bases between them. Germline-derived CDR1 and CDR2 are SGHRS and YFSETQ. The CDR3 sequence is CASSSVRDGPYEQYF. CDR3 DNA sequence: TGCGCCAGCAGCTCGGTCCGGGACGGACCCTACGAGCAGTACTTC.